The sequence of this TCR beta chain was determined in a study of CD8 T cells in ankylosing spondylitis. Regarding the study as a whole: A motif of 7 to 9 highly homologous TCR beta variants was seen as apparently characteristic of ankylosing spondylitis blood. Reportedly, disease-linked clones are significantly enriched in ankylosing spondylitis patients' matched synovial fluid. Past studies reported some motif variants in reactive arthritis synovial fluid and blood.

V gave up 3 bases and J gave up 6 bases, with 15 bases separating them. This CDR3 has 13 residues. The V gene's germline CDR1 is SQVTM and CDR2 ANQGSEA. For TCR beta, libraries came from quantitative 5'-RACE with molecular barcodes. TCRdb passed the 5' RACE reads through MiXCR, listing each CDR3 protein once. The table lists some 840,000 distinct CDR3 sequences, approximately 12% of them singletons, with just over 0.5% in the top ten. This clonotype was detected only a few times. Its target is unknown. The origin of this receptor is a male donor with ankylosing spondylitis. Source material: blood, either unsorted or a sorted T cell fraction (not recorded which). The chain employs TRBV29-1 and TRBJ2-7; tentatively, D is TRBD2 (6 bases). CDR3 protein: CSVDSSGSREQYF. CDR3 DNA: TGCAGCGTTGATTCTTCCGGGAGCCGCGAGCAGTACTTC.